The next 24 T cell receptor beta chains were all read from a single sample in a study of blood T cell repertoires in COVID-19. The table came from immunoSEQ multiplex PCR; TCRdb's copy has only in-frame clones and leaves some out. Of approximately 300,000 clones in the sample, roughly nine tenths were seen once. Sequenced: PBMCs or T cells enriched from blood (not recorded which). The receptors were sampled from a man aged 55 to 70 who had recovered from COVID-19.

V and J are TRBV7-9 and TRBJ1-1; 8 bases agree with TRBD1. Germline V CDR1 and CDR2: SEHNR, FQNEAQ (reference sequence). The CDR3 is 17 residues long. Unmatched junction bases numbered 15, after V lost 4 bases and J lost 5 bases. DNA for the CDR3: TGTGCCAGCAGCTCCCCTGAGAGACAGGGGATGCGAACTGAAGCTTTCTTT. It translates to CASSSPERQGMRTEAFF.

The chain carries TRBV5-1 and TRBJ1-5; D is unresolved. The germline V gene has CDR1 SGHRS and CDR2 YFSETQ. The CDR3 spans 14 residues. V was pared by 3 bases and J by 6 bases, with 13 bases between. As DNA, the CDR3 is TGCGCCAGCAGCTCTCAAGAGGGAGGTCAGCCCCAGCATTTT. This codes for CASSSQEGGQPQHF. The full variable domain, its missing parts supplied by reference TRBV5-1 and TRBJ1-5, is KAGVTQTPRYLIKTRGQQVTLSCSPISGHRSVSWYQQTPGQGLQFLFEYFSETQRNKGNFPGRFSGRQFSNSRSEMNVSTLELGDSALYLCASSSQEGGQPQHFGDGTRLSIL.

The rearrangement links TRBV6-4 to TRBJ1-2; D remains unclear. CDR1 is MRHNA, CDR2 SNTAGT, per germline. V gave up 6 bases and J gave up 0 bases, with 11 bases separating them. The CDR3 totals 14 residues. In nucleotides, the CDR3 is TGTGCCAGCAGCGCACAACCCTCTAACTATGGCTACACCTTC. The encoded protein is CASSAQPSNYGYTF.

The CDR3 sequence is CASSLSRDSGNTIYF. The CDR3 region has the DNA TGTGCCAGCAGCCTCAGCAGGGACTCTGGAAACACCATATATTTT. The chain combines TRBV7-2 with TRBJ1-3, with a weak D call TRBD1 (5 bases). The germline CDR1 and CDR2 sequences are SGHTA and FQGNSA. V was pared by 5 bases and J by 0 bases, with 11 bases between. The CDR3 length is 15 residues.

The chain links TRBV10-2 to TRBJ2-7; 7 bases are a match to TRBD1. CDR3 size: 15 residues. Trimming removed 6 bases from V and 5 bases from J; junction bases left unmatched: 13. Germline CDR1 reads WSHSY; CDR2 reads SAAADI. CDR3: CASSPTGLGLHEQYF. The CDR3 DNA reads TGCGCCAGCAGCCCGACAGGGTTGGGCCTACACGAGCAGTACTTC.

The chain joins TRBV6-1 to TRBJ2-2, with 9 nucleotides matching TRBD1. The germline gives CDR1 MNHNS, CDR2 SASEGT. The CDR3 consists of 17 residues. J was trimmed by 5 bases and V by 4 bases; bases with no gene match: 11. The CDR3 DNA reads TGTGCCAGCAGTGCCGGGTGGACAGGGGACTATACCGGGGAGCTGTTTTTT. Protein sequence: CASSAGWTGDYTGELFF.

The chain links TRBV7-3 to TRBJ2-7; D not resolved. CDR1 SGHTA and CDR2 FQGTGA come from the germline V gene. Trimming stripped 6 bases from V and 0 bases from J, with 18 bases between. The CDR3 contains 16 residues. The CDR3 protein is CASRLSRAVGSYEQYF. The DNA for the CDR3 is TGTGCCAGCAGACTGTCTCGAGCCGTCGGCTCCTACGAGCAGTACTTC.

V is TRBV12-5 and J is TRBJ2-6; 8 nucleotides line up with TRBD1. The CDR3 runs 18 residues. The V segment lost 7 bases and the J segment 2 bases; nucleotides outside the gene matches: 13. Germline V gene lookup returns CDR1 LGHNT and CDR2 FRNRAP. CDR3 residues: CASASDRGSFAGANVLTF. The CDR3 DNA is TGTGCTAGTGCTAGCGACAGGGGTTCTTTTGCTGGGGCCAACGTCCTGACTTTC.

In its sample, this clone was seen a few times. The chain links TRBV4-1 to TRBJ1-4; the D is unclear. Germline CDR1 reads MGHRA; CDR2 reads YSYEKL. Between the trimmed V and J ends, which lost 1 base and 7 bases, there was a span of 4 bases. There are 12 residues in the CDR3. CDR3 loop: CASSQGGEKLFF. For the CDR3, the DNA is TGCGCCAGCAGCCAAGGAGGTGAAAAACTGTTTTTT.

The chain joins TRBV9 to TRBJ2-3, with 11 bases identical to TRBD2. The germline V gene encodes CDR1 SGDLS and CDR2 YYNGEE. This CDR3 is 14 amino acids long. The J segment lost 3 bases and the V segment lost 3 bases, leaving 0 bases of the junction unmatched. The DNA of the CDR3 is TGTGCCAGCAGCGGGACTAGCGGGACAGATACGCAGTATTTT. It is translated as CASSGTSGTDTQYF. The full variable domain, its missing parts supplied by reference TRBV9 and TRBJ2-3, is DSGVTQTPKHLITATGQRVTLRCSPRSGDLSVYWYQQSLDQGLQFLIQYYNGEERAKGNILERFSAQQFPDLHSELNLSSLELGDSALYFCASSGTSGTDTQYFGPGTRLTVL.

The chain couples TRBV24-1 to TRBJ1-5, with a tentative D call TRBD1 (6 bases). In germline, CDR1 is KGHDR, CDR2 SFDVKD. CDR3 length equals 14 residues. Trimming left V 4 bases short and J 6 bases short, with 12 bases between. The CDR3 nucleotides are TGTGCCACCAGTGACCACAGGGCTGCTCAGCCCCAGCATTTT. This encodes CATSDHRAAQPQHF.

The chain has TRBV9 and TRBJ2-6; no firm D call. This CDR3 comprises 15 residues. V was shortened by 1 base and J by 1 base, with 6 bases between the two germline ends. Germline lookup yields CDR1 SGDLS and CDR2 YYNGEE. The DNA for the CDR3 is TGTGCCAGCAGCGTACAGTTGTCTGGGGCCAACGTCCTGACTTTC. This encodes CASSVQLSGANVLTF.

The rearrangement uses TRBV18 and TRBJ1-2; 9 positions agree with TRBD1. The germline V gene encodes CDR1 KGHSH and CDR2 LQKENI. Trimming removed 3 bases from V and 8 bases from J; junction bases left unmatched: 7. The CDR3 extends over 14 amino acids. CDR3 in amino acids: CASSPTGGGYGYTF. In DNA, the CDR3 is TGTGCCAGCTCACCCACAGGGGGCGGATACGGCTACACCTTC.

The genes are TRBV2 and TRBJ2-4, with unresolved D. Germline V lookup: CDR1 SNHLY, CDR2 FYNNEI. V lost 3 bases to trimming and J lost 2 bases, with 8 bases between them. This CDR3 is 14 amino acids long. The CDR3 sequence: CASSDGATKNIQYF. In nucleotides, the CDR3 is TGTGCCAGCAGTGATGGAGCGACCAAAAACATTCAGTACTTC.

The rearrangement links TRBV29-1 to TRBJ1-1; D may be TRBD1 (5 bases). Trimming left V 3 bases short and J 4 bases short, with 12 bases between. Germline V gene sequence: CDR1 SQVTM, CDR2 ANQGSEA. The CDR3 is 13 residues long. The CDR3 sequence is CSVDRVVGTEAFF. The CDR3 bases are TGCAGCGTTGACAGGGTAGTGGGCACTGAAGCTTTCTTT.

Written as DNA, the CDR3 is TGTGCCAGCAGCCCATCCCCCCAACTAGCGGGAGCCTACAATGAGCAGTTCTTC. Protein product: CASSPSPQLAGAYNEQFF. The V call is TRBV7-3, the J call TRBJ2-1, with 11 bases lining up with TRBD2. Germline CDR1 and CDR2: SGHTA and FQGTGA. The CDR3 runs 18 residues. V was clipped by 5 bases and J by 2 bases; unmatched bases: 11.

This chain connects TRBV7-6 to TRBJ1-5, with 8 bases aligning to TRBD1. Germline trimming cut 4 bases from V and 6 bases from J; bases unmatched to any gene: 14. The CDR3 is made up of 17 amino acids. Germline lookup yields CDR1 SGHVS and CDR2 FNYEAQ. CDR3 sequence reads: CASSSRRTGCGSQPQHF. The CDR3 DNA reads TGTGCCAGCAGCTCCCGTCGGACAGGGTGCGGTAGTCAGCCCCAGCATTTT.

The rearrangement uses TRBV28 and TRBJ2-3; 7 bases agree with TRBD2. V shed 5 bases and J 2 bases; nucleotides not matched to a gene: 10. This CDR3 comprises 16 residues. Germline V gives CDR1 MDHEN, CDR2 SYDVKM. The CDR3 here is CASSPTTSRDTDTQYF. CDR3 nucleotide sequence: TGTGCCAGCAGTCCCACGACTAGCAGGGACACAGATACGCAGTATTTT.

The CDR3 DNA is TGTGCCAGCAGCCCGACAGGGAGCGGATTCTCCGAGCAGTACTTC. Protein product: CASSPTGSGFSEQYF. V usage is TRBV13 and J usage is TRBJ2-7; 7 nucleotides align to TRBD1. The CDR3 covers 15 residues. Germline CDR1 is PRHDT and CDR2 is FYEKMQ (reference sequence). J lost 6 bases, V lost 5 bases, and 13 bases had no gene match. Filled out from reference TRBV13 and TRBJ2-7, the complete variable domain reads AAGVIQSPRHLIKEKRETATLKCYPIPRHDTVYWYQQGPGQDPQFLISFYEKMQSDKGSIPDRFSAQQFSDYHSELNMSSLELGDSALYFCASSPTGSGFSEQYFGPGTRLTVT.

V usage is TRBV9 and J usage is TRBJ2-5; possible D gene TRBD2, 6 bases. This CDR3 has 16 residues. V shed 0 bases and J shed 1 base, with 13 bases lying between them. Germline-derived CDR1 and CDR2 are SGDLS and YYNGEE. CDR3: CASSVDTGAPQETQYF. DNA for the CDR3: TGTGCCAGCAGCGTAGATACGGGAGCGCCCCAAGAGACCCAGTACTTC.

V usage is TRBV5-5 and J usage is TRBJ2-5; D is possibly TRBD2 (5 bases). Germline CDR1 and CDR2: SGHKS and YYEKEE (reference sequence). CDR3 size: 14 residues. Deletions cut 0 bases from V and 2 bases from J, with 8 bases between. The CDR3 loop reads CASSLEGVQETQYF. In nucleotides, the CDR3 is TGTGCCAGCAGCTTGGAGGGAGTTCAAGAGACCCAGTACTTC.

The V call is TRBV7-9, the J call TRBJ1-2; 7 bases line up with TRBD1. CDR1 is SEHNR, CDR2 FQNEAQ, per germline (reference sequence). The J segment lost 3 bases and the V segment lost 5 bases, leaving 15 bases of the junction unmatched. The CDR3 is 17 residues long. In nucleotides, the CDR3 is TGTGCCAGCAGCCCCCGGGACAGCCTTAAAGTAGACTATGGCTACACCTTC. This translates into CASSPRDSLKVDYGYTF.

This rearrangement joins TRBV5-5 to TRBJ1-2, with 11 bases aligning to TRBD1. V was clipped by 4 bases and J by 6 bases; unmatched bases: 5. The germline V gene encodes CDR1 SGHKS and CDR2 YYEKEE (reference sequence). This CDR3 region has 14 residues. CDR3 sequence reads: CASSEGQGVNGYTF. CDR3 nucleotide sequence: TGTGCCAGCAGCGAGGGACAGGGGGTAAATGGCTACACCTTC. Filled out from reference TRBV5-5 and TRBJ1-2, the complete variable domain reads DAGVTQSPTHLIKTRGQQVTLRCSPISGHKSVSWYQQVLGQGPQFIFQYYEKEERGRGNFPDRFSARQFPNYSSELNVNALLLGDSALYLCASSEGQGVNGYTFGSGTRLTVV.

The J gene is TRBJ2-1, the V gene TRBV9, with TRBD1 matching over 7 bases. Germline CDR1 and CDR2: SGDLS and YYNGEE. The CDR3 is made up of 15 amino acids. V lost 3 bases and J lost 0; bases outside the gene matches: 3. This chain's CDR3 is CASSAGQPSYNEQFF. For the CDR3, the DNA is TGTGCCAGCAGCGCGGGACAGCCCTCCTACAATGAGCAGTTCTTC.